The TCR beta chain described here comes from a study of blood T cells in healthy people across ages. Overall study context: About one barcoded beta molecule per two T cells was captured by template switching. Study results and limitations: When one million T cells were used, diversity estimates were thought to be underestimates.

This clonotype showed up just once. The target antigen is unknown. Per sample, at least 5 micrograms of total RNA were extracted. The V gene's germline CDR1 is SGHRS and CDR2 YFSETQ. The CDR3 has 16 residues. Trimming pared 4 bases from V and 5 bases from J, leaving 19 bases between. Together with a sample-barcoded 5' primer, a J-beta primer mix was included in a second PCR lasting about 6 to 12 cycles. TCRdb analysed the 5' RACE reads with MiXCR anew, one entry per CDR3 protein. The sample holds roughly 680,000 distinct CDR3 sequences, approximately 52% seen once. This rearrangement joins TRBV5-1 to TRBJ2-1, with a possible D match to TRBD2 (7 bases). Material for sequencing was blood. This TCR was sampled from a woman older than 75 in good health. This CDR3 reads CASSPNRRGAHNEQFF. In DNA form, the CDR3 reads TGCGCCAGCAGCCCCAATCGACGGGGGGCCCACAATGAGCAGTTCTTC.